One and the same sample provided the 8 T cell receptor beta chains below, sequenced in a study of T cell clonality in common variable immunodeficiency. The assay was immunoSEQ multiplex PCR, and TCRdb's table has in-frame clones only and misses some. Observed in the sample are roughly 42,000 clones, none of them singletons. Sequencing was carried out using peripheral blood mononuclear cells. The origin of the receptors is a person between 18 and 70 years old in good health.

This clone was seen at least ten times. The CDR3 is cut off 3 residues early in the read; its end comes from the germline J gene. V and J are TRBV19 and TRBJ2-3, with TRBD2 matching over 13 bases. The length of the CDR3 is 16 residues. Germline values: CDR1 LNHDA, CDR2 SQIVND (reference sequence). V lost 3 bases, J lost 6 bases, and 6 bases stayed unmatched. The CDR3 spells CASSIAGLAGTDTQYF. Incomplete CDR3 DNA: TGTGCCAGTAGTATCGCGGGACTAGCGGGAACTGATACG.

This clone showed up many times. The CDR3 end lies 3 residues beyond the end of the read and is filled in from the germline J gene. Other nucleotide sequences in the sample specify the same CDR3. The chain uses TRBV7-6 and TRBJ2-1; 8 bases map to TRBD1. Germline lookup yields CDR1 SGHVS and CDR2 FNYEAQ. The CDR3 is 15 amino acids. The V gene end was trimmed by 4 bases and the J gene end by 6 bases; junction bases not matched to a gene: 8. This CDR3 reads CASSYGQGVINEQFF. The DNA read from the CDR3 is TGTGCCAGCAGCTATGGACAGGGAGTCATCAATGAG.

This clone was observed many times. The CDR3 end lies 3 residues beyond the end of the read and is filled in from the germline J gene. V gene TRBV20-1 combines with J gene TRBJ2-3; 15 bases are a match to TRBD2. Germline V gene sequence: CDR1 DFQATT, CDR2 SNEGSKA (reference sequence). The CDR3 sequence is 16 residues long. Germline trimming cut 5 bases from V and 5 bases from J; bases unmatched to any gene: 8. CDR3 DNA, as far as it was read: TGCAGTGCTTGGACTAGCGGGGGGGCCTCGGGAGATACG. The encoded protein is CSAWTSGGASGDT. The CDR3 as a whole reads CSAWTSGGASGDTQYF.

This clone has ten or more counts. The sequenced fragment ends 3 residues before the CDR3 boundary, so the rest is inferred from the germline J gene. J is TRBJ1-6 and V is TRBV30, with a tentative D call TRBD1 (6 bases). This CDR3 is 15 amino acids long. V lost 1 base, J lost 5 bases, and 12 bases lay in between. CDR1 and CDR2 (germline): GTSNPN, SVGIG (reference sequence). Partial CDR3 DNA: TGTGCCTGGAGTGCTGGGGGGGCCAATAATTCACCC. It codes for CAWSAGGANNSP. The whole CDR3 sequence is CAWSAGGANNSPLHF.

This clone appeared a few times. A far larger clone is a single base away, which makes a read error likely. The read comes to an end 3 residues before the CDR3 does, leaving the germline J gene to fill in the end. The sample carries other DNA sequences with the same CDR3. The chain links TRBV30 to TRBJ2-3, with no clear D. The CDR3 sequence is 15 residues long. The V end lost 4 bases, the J end lost 0 bases, and 14 bases lay between the germline ends. Germline V gene data show CDR1 as GTSNPN and CDR2 as SVGIG (reference sequence). The CDR3 protein is CAWNEGRKSTDTQYF. CDR3 DNA, as far as it was read: TGTGCCTGGAACGAAGGCAGAAAGAGCACAGATACG.

This clone came up a few times. Partial CDR3 DNA: TGTGCCAGCTCACCCGTAGGGACTGGGGCTTTC. Translated: CASSPVGTGAF. The whole CDR3 protein reads CASSPVGTGAFYTF. This chain connects TRBV18 to TRBJ1-2; perhaps TRBD1 as D (5 bases). The read terminates 3 residues ahead of where the CDR3 ends, so the germline J gene completes it. Per germline, CDR1 KGHSH and CDR2 LQKENI. The length of the CDR3 is 14 residues.

This clone has a handful of counts. A junction boundary mismatches the germline segment, possibly from a read error. Here the CDR3 reads CACSKGQGGTEAFF. The CDR3 DNA, read in part, is TGTGCCTGCAGTAAAGGACAGGGCGGCACTGAA. The chain employs TRBV7-2 and TRBJ1-1; TRBD1 matches 8 bases. The read comes to an end 3 residues before the CDR3 does, leaving the germline J gene to fill in the end. The CDR3 runs to 14 residues. CDR1 is SGHTA, CDR2 FQGNSA, per germline.

This clone was recorded a few times. The read is 3 residues too short to cover the CDR3 end, so that end is filled in from the germline J gene. The rearrangement links TRBV7-9 to TRBJ2-7; 8 positions agree with TRBD2. V dropped 6 bases and J dropped 3; count of bases not matched to a gene: 10. The CDR3 is made up of 15 amino acids. In germline, CDR1 is SEHNR, CDR2 FQNEAQ (reference sequence). CDR3 sequence reads: CASSTPGLAGYEQYF. The sequenced part of the CDR3 DNA is TGTGCCAGCAGTACACCGGGGCTAGCGGGCTACGAG. The complete variable domain, with remaining parts taken from reference TRBV7-9 and TRBJ2-7, reads DTGVSQNPRHKITKRGQNVTFRCDPISEHNRLYWYRQTLGQGPEFLTYFQNEAQLEKSRLLSDRFSAERPKGSFSTLEIQRTEQGDSAMYLCASSTPGLAGYEQYFGPGTRLTVT.